This TCR beta chain emerged from a study of T cell changes during pregnancy in multiple sclerosis. Profiled with immunoSEQ multiplex PCR; TCRdb holds only in-frame clones, not every one. This repertoire shows more than 30,000 clones, 90% to 95% found once; its top ten account for 0.3% to 0.4%. V lost 3 bases and J lost 6; bases outside the gene matches: 6. The CDR3 loop spans 15 amino acids. Germline V gene data show CDR1 as SGHNT and CDR2 as YENEEA. The V gene is TRBV11-3, the J gene TRBJ2-2; 8 bases fit TRBD1. This specimen was CD4+ T cells from peripheral blood mononuclear cells, taken in the third trimester of pregnancy. The sequence came from a female donor in good health, enrolled as a control in a pregnancy study. The CDR3 DNA reads TGTGCCAGCAGCTTCGGGACAGGAAATTCCGGGGAGCTGTTTTTT. Protein product: CASSFGTGNSGELFF.